This is a list of T cell receptor beta chains from one sample in a study of identical twins. From the 5' RACE reads, TCRdb called clonotypes with MiXCR, one entry per CDR3 protein. In the table there are over 600,000 distinct CDR3 sequences, 20% to 25% of which are singletons. Another study also made use of these data, one on T cells expressing NK-cell markers.

Sample: PBMCs. Receptors were obtained from a woman younger than 30 in good health. Each CDR3 is given with its conserved first and last residue. The D gene is left open where the match is weak. A row's size may be missing; if present it is once, few, many or a size class.

TRBJ2-1	TRBD2	few	TRBV29-1	TGCAGCGCCGGGGGGACTAGCGGGTACAATGAGCAGTTCTTC	CSAGGTSGYNEQFF
TRBJ2-2	NA	many	TRBV5-1	TGCGCCAGCAGCTTGGCGTTGGGGATCGGGGAGCTGTTTTTT	CASSLALGIGELFF
TRBJ2-5	NA	NA	TRBV12-3/TRBV12-4	TGTGCCAGCAGTTTTTCGTCAGCCGGGACCCAGTACTTC	CASSFSSAGTQYF
TRBJ2-1	NA	NA	TRBV18	TGTGCCAGCTCACCGCAGCCGGGATCGTACAATGAGCAGTTCTTC	CASSPQPGSYNEQFF
TRBJ1-1	NA	many	TRBV6-1	TGTGCCAGCAGTGAAATGGGGGGGCGAACTGAAGCTTTCTTT	CASSEMGGRTEAFF
TRBJ1-2	NA	NA	TRBV14	TGTGCCAGCAGCCAATTCCCGCCGGCGAGAGCCTATGGCTACACCTTC	CASSQFPPARAYGYTF
TRBJ2-2	NA	few	TRBV19	TGTGCCAGTACCCCCGAGGGGCTTTCGACCGGGGAGCTGTTTTTT	CASTPEGLSTGELFF
TRBJ1-2	NA	NA	TRBV23-1	TGCGCCAGCAGTCAATCGAAGGGACGAGGGCCCCTGAATGGCTACACCTTC	CASSQSKGRGPLNGYTF
TRBJ1-1	NA	many	TRBV27	TGTGCCAGCAGTTTAGCAGCCAACCTCAAAGCTTTCTTT	CASSLAANLKAFF
TRBJ1-5	NA	many	TRBV12-3/TRBV12-4	TGTGCCAGCAGTTTATGGGGCAATCAGCCCCAGCATTTT	CASSLWGNQPQHF
TRBJ1-1	TRBD1	few	TRBV29-1	TGCAGCGCAACAACCGGGACAGGGGGCACTGAAGCTTTCTTT	CSATTGTGGTEAFF
TRBJ2-6	NA	few	TRBV12-3/TRBV12-4	TGTGCCAGCAACCTCCGGCGCTCTGGGGCCAACGTCCTGACTTTC	CASNLRRSGANVLTF
TRBJ2-5	NA	few	TRBV5-5	TGTGCCAGCAGCTTGGCTCCGGGAACCGCCCAAGAGACCCAGTACTTC	CASSLAPGTAQETQYF
TRBJ2-1	TRBD2	few	TRBV20-1	TGCAGTGCCAGTTCGGGGACTAGCGCTTCCAATGAGCAGTTCTTC	CSASSGTSASNEQFF
TRBJ2-7	NA	NA	TRBV6-5	TGTGCCAGCAGTTACCGGGGACGGTCCTACGAGCAGTACTTC	CASSYRGRSYEQYF
TRBJ2-2	NA	NA	TRBV7-6	TGTGCCAGCAGCTTAGATATAAACAGGCCTTCGAACACCGGGGAGCTGTTTTTT	CASSLDINRPSNTGELFF
TRBJ2-1	NA	few	TRBV7-3	TGTGCCAGCAGCCAGAATCGGGACTCTCCTGAGCAGTTCTTC	CASSQNRDSPEQFF
TRBJ2-1	NA	NA	TRBV2	TGTGCCAGCTACAACGCCGGGGCCCACTACAATGAGCAGTTCTTC	CASYNAGAHYNEQFF
TRBJ2-1	TRBD2	few	TRBV5-5	TGTGCCAGCAGCATCGGGCTAGCGGTAACCTACAATGAGCAGTTCTTC	CASSIGLAVTYNEQFF
TRBJ2-1	NA	NA	TRBV6-5	TGTGCCAGCAGTTACTCGATAACCGGGTACAATGAGCAGTTCTTC	CASSYSITGYNEQFF
TRBJ2-7	NA	NA	TRBV6-5	TGTGCCAGCAGTTGGGGTCGTGACGAGCAGTACTTC	CASSWGRDEQYF
TRBJ2-5	NA	NA	TRBV20-1	TGCAGTGCTCCGGGCCTCGCAGAGACCCAGTACTTC	CSAPGLAETQYF
TRBJ1-3	NA	NA	TRBV12-3/TRBV12-4	TGTGCCAGCAGTCTCGGTTTCGCCACCATATATTTT	CASSLGFATIYF
TRBJ1-2	TRBD1	few	TRBV27	TGTGCCAGCCGACCCAGGGGGCCTAACTATGGCTACACCTTC	CASRPRGPNYGYTF
TRBJ2-2	NA	NA	TRBV7-2	TGTGCCGGCACGATCACCGGGGAGCTGTTTTTT	CAGTITGELFF
TRBJ2-6	TRBD1	NA	TRBV5-1	TGCGCCAGCAGCTTCCCAGGGGGCGCTGGGGCCAACGTCCTGACTTTC	CASSFPGGAGANVLTF
TRBJ2-2	TRBD2	NA	TRBV6-5	TGTGCCAGCAGTTACCAGAATTTGGGACTAGCGTTCGGCGGGGAGCTGTTTTTT	CASSYQNLGLAFGGELFF
TRBJ2-1	NA	few	TRBV28	TGTGCCAGCAGTTTATATTCGGCTGAGCAGTTCTTC	CASSLYSAEQFF
TRBJ2-5	NA	NA	TRBV5-6	TGTGCCAGCAGCCTTCGGGGGTTACAAGAGACCCAGTACTTC	CASSLRGLQETQYF
TRBJ2-1	NA	few	TRBV20-1	TGCAGTGTAAGTCCCCACCGGAGGAATGAGCAGTTCTTC	CSVSPHRRNEQFF
TRBJ2-3	NA	few	TRBV4-3	TGCGCCAGCAGCCAAGAACCCGCAGATACGCAGTATTTT	CASSQEPADTQYF
TRBJ2-1	NA	NA	TRBV6-1	TGTGCCAGCACTTTGCGCATGAGTGAGCAGTTCTTC	CASTLRMSEQFF
TRBJ2-1	NA	few	TRBV5-1	TGCGCCAGCAGCTTGGTTTCCCGGTCGGTTGAGCAGTTCTTC	CASSLVSRSVEQFF
TRBJ2-3	NA	NA	TRBV9	TGTGCCAGCCAGGGGCGTGGGGGGCTTTCCACAGATACGCAGTATTTT	CASQGRGGLSTDTQYF
TRBJ2-1	TRBD2	NA	TRBV4-3	TGCGCCAGCAGCCAAGATTGGCTAGCGGGAGCTCGGTTCTTC	CASSQDWLAGARFF
TRBJ2-1	NA	few	TRBV20-1	TGCAGTGCTAGCGACCTACAAGGACCCTACAATGAGCAGTTCTTC	CSASDLQGPYNEQFF